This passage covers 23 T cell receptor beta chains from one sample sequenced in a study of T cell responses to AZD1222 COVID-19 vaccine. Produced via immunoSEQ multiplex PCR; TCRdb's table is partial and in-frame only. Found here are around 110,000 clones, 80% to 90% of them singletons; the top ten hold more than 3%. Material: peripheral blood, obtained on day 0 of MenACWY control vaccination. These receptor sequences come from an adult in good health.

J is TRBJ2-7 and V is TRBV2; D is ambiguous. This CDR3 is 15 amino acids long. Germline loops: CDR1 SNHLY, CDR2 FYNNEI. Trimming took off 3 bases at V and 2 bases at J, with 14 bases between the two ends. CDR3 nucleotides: TGTGCCAGCAGTGATCGTTTTGTGGCCCCCTACGAGCAGTACTTC. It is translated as CASSDRFVAPYEQYF. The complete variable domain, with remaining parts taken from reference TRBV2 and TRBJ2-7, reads EPEVTQTPSHQVTQMGQEVILRCVPISNHLYFYWYRQILGQKVEFLVSFYNNEISEKSEIFDDQFSVERPDGSNFTLKIRSTKLEDSAMYFCASSDRFVAPYEQYFGPGTRLTVT.

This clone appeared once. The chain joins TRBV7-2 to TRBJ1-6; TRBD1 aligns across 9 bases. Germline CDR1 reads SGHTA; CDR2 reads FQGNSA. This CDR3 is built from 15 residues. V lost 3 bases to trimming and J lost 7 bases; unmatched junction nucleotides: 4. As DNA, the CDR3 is TGTGCCAGCAGCTTGGTGACAGGGGGGAATTCACCCCTCCACTTT. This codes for CASSLVTGGNSPLHF.

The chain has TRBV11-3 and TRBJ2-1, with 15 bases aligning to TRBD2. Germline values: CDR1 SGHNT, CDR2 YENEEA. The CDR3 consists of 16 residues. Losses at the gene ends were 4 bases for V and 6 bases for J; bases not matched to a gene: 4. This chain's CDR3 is CASSSGLAGGTNEQFF. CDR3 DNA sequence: TGTGCCAGCAGCTCGGGACTAGCGGGGGGAACCAATGAGCAGTTCTTC.

As DNA, the CDR3 is TGCGCCAGCAGCTTGGGGACAGGGAGGGGAGAGACCCAGTACTTC. Translation gives CASSLGTGRGETQYF. The chain uses TRBV5-1 and TRBJ2-5, with TRBD1 as a possible D gene (8 bases). The CDR3 has 15 amino acids. Germline V CDR1 and CDR2: SGHRS, YFSETQ. The V end was cut by 0 bases, the J end by 4 bases, with 13 bases between.

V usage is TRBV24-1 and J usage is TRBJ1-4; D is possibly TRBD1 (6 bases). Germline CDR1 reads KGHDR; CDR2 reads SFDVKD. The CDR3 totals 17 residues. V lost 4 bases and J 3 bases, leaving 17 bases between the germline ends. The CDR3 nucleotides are TGTGCCACCAGTGACCACACAGGGAGTGCATCTAATGAAAAACTGTTTTTT. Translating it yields CATSDHTGSASNEKLFF.

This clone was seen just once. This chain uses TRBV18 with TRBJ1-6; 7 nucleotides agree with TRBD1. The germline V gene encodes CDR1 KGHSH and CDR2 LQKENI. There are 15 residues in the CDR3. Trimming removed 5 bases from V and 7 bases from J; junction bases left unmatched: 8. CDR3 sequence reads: CASSSSGQLNSPLHF. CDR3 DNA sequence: TGTGCCAGCTCATCTTCGGGACAGTTGAATTCACCCCTCCACTTT. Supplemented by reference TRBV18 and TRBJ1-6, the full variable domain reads NAGVMQNPRHLVRRRGQEARLRCSPMKGHSHVYWYRQLPEEGLKFMVYLQKENIIDESGMPKERFSAEFPKEGPSILRIQQVVRGDSAAYFCASSSSGQLNSPLHFGNGTRLTVT.

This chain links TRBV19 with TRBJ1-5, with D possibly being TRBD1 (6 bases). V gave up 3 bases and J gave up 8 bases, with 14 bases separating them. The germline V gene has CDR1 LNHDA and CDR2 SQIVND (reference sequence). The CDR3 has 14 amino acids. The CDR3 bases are TGTGCCAGTAGTATGACAGGTTCCCAGGAGCCCCAGCATTTT. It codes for CASSMTGSQEPQHF. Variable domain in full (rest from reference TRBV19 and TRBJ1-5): DGGITQSPKYLFRKEGQNVTLSCEQNLNHDAMYWYRQDPGQGLRLIYYSQIVNDFQKGDIAEGYSVSREKKESFPLTVTSAQKNPTAFYLCASSMTGSQEPQHFGDGTRLSIL.

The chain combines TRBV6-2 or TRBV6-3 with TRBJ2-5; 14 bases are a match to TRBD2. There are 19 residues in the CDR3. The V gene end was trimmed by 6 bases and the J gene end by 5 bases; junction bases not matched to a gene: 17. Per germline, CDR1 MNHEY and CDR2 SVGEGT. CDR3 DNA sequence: TGTGCCAGCAGCCCTTCACCCGGGACTAGCGGGGGCCACGGGGAGACCCAGTACTTC. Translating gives CASSPSPGTSGGHGETQYF.

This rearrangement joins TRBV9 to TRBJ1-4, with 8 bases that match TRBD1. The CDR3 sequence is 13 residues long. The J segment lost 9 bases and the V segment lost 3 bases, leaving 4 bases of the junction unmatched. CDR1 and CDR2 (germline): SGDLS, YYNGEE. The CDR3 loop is CASSAGTGQKLFF. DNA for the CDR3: TGTGCCAGCAGCGCCGGGACAGGTCAAAAACTGTTTTTT.

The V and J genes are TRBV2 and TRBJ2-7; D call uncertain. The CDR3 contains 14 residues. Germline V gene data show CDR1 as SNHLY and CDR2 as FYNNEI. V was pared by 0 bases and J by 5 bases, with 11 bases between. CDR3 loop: CASSEADVEDEQYF. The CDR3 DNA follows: TGTGCCAGCAGTGAAGCAGACGTAGAAGACGAGCAGTACTTC.

The CDR3 DNA sequence: TGTGCCAGCAGCTTAGCAGGACAGACGAATACCTACTCTGGAAACACCATATATTTT. Translation: CASSLAGQTNTYSGNTIYF. The J gene is TRBJ1-3, the V gene TRBV7-6; D possibly corresponds to TRBD1 (6 bases). This CDR3 is built from 19 residues. CDR1 is SGHVS and CDR2 is FNYEAQ in the germline V gene. The V end was cut by 0 bases, the J end by 0 bases, with 18 bases between.

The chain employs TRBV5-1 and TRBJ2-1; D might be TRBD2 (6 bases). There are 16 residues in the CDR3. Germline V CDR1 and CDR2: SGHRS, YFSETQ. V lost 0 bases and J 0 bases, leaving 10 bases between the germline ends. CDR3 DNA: TGCGCCAGCAGCTTGGTAGTTAGCGGCTCCTACAATGAGCAGTTCTTC. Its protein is CASSLVVSGSYNEQFF.

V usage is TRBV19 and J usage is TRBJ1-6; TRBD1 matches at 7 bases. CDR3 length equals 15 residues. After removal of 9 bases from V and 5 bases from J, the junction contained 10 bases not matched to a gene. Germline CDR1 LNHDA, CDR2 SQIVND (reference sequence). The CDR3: CASIKATGNNSPLHF. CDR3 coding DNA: TGTGCCAGCATAAAAGCGACAGGGAATAATTCACCCCTCCACTTT.

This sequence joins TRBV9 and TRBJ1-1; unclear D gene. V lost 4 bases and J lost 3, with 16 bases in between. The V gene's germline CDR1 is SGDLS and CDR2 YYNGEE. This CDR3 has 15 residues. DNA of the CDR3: TGTGCCAGCAGCCCCTACGGAAGCGGAGACACTGAAGCTTTCTTT. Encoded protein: CASSPYGSGDTEAFF.

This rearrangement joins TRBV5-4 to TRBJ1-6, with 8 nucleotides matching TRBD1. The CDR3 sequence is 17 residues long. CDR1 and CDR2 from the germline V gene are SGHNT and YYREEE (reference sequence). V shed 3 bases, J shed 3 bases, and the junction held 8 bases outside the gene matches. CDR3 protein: CASSYAGQAYYNSPLHF. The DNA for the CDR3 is TGTGCCAGCAGCTACGCGGGACAGGCCTACTATAATTCACCCCTCCACTTT.

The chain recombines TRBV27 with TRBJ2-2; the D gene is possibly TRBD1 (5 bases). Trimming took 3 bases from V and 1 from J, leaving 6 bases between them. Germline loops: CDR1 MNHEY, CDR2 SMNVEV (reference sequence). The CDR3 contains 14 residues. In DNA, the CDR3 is TGTGCCAGCAGTTTCACAGGGAACACCGGGGAGCTGTTTTTT. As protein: CASSFTGNTGELFF.

The CDR3 reads CASSAGQGNSPLHF. In DNA, the CDR3 is TGTGCCAGCAGTGCGGGACAGGGTAATTCACCCCTCCACTTT. The chain recombines TRBV6-6 with TRBJ1-6; 9 positions match TRBD1. The CDR3 runs 14 residues. The V gene's germline CDR1 is MNHNY and CDR2 SVGAGI (reference sequence). V gave up 5 bases and J gave up 6 bases; unmatched junction bases: 2.

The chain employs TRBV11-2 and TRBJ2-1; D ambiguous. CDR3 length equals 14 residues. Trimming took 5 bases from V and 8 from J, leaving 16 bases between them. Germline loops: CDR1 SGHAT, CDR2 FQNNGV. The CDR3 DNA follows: TGTGCCAGCAGCGTCGGAGTAGTCTGGGATGAGCAGTTCTTC. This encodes CASSVGVVWDEQFF.

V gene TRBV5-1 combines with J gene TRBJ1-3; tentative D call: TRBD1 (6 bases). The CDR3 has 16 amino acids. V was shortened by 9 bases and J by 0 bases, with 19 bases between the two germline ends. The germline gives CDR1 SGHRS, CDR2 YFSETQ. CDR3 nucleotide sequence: TGCGCCACCCATCGGGGGGCTGGGGCCTCTGGAAACACCATATATTTT. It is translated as CATHRGAGASGNTIYF.

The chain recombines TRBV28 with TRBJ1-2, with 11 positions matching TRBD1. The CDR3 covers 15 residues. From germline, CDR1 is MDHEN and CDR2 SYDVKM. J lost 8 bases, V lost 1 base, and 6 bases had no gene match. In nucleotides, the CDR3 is TGTGCCAGCAGTTTATCAGGAGGGACAGGGGGAGGCTACACCTTC. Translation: CASSLSGGTGGGYTF.

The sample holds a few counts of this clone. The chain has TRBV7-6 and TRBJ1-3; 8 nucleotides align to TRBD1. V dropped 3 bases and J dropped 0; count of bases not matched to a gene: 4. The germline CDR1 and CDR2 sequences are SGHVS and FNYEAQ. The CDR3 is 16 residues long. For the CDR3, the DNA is TGTGCCAGCAGCTTTTTTCAGGGGGCCTCTGGAAACACCATATATTTT. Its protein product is CASSFFQGASGNTIYF.

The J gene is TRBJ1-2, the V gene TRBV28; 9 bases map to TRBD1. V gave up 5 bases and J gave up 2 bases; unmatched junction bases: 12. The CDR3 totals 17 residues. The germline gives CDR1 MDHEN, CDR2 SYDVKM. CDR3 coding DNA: TGTGCCAGCAGTCTATCACCACAGGGGGCGAGGAACTATGGCTACACCTTC. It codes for CASSLSPQGARNYGYTF.

This chain's CDR3 is CASSESFSNQPQHF. As DNA, the CDR3 is TGTGCCAGCAGTGAAAGTTTTAGCAATCAGCCCCAGCATTTT. J is TRBJ1-5 and V is TRBV2, with D unresolved. The V gene lost 2 bases and the J gene lost 0 bases, with 5 bases spanning the gap. CDR3 length: 14 residues. Germline-derived CDR1 and CDR2 are SNHLY and FYNNEI.